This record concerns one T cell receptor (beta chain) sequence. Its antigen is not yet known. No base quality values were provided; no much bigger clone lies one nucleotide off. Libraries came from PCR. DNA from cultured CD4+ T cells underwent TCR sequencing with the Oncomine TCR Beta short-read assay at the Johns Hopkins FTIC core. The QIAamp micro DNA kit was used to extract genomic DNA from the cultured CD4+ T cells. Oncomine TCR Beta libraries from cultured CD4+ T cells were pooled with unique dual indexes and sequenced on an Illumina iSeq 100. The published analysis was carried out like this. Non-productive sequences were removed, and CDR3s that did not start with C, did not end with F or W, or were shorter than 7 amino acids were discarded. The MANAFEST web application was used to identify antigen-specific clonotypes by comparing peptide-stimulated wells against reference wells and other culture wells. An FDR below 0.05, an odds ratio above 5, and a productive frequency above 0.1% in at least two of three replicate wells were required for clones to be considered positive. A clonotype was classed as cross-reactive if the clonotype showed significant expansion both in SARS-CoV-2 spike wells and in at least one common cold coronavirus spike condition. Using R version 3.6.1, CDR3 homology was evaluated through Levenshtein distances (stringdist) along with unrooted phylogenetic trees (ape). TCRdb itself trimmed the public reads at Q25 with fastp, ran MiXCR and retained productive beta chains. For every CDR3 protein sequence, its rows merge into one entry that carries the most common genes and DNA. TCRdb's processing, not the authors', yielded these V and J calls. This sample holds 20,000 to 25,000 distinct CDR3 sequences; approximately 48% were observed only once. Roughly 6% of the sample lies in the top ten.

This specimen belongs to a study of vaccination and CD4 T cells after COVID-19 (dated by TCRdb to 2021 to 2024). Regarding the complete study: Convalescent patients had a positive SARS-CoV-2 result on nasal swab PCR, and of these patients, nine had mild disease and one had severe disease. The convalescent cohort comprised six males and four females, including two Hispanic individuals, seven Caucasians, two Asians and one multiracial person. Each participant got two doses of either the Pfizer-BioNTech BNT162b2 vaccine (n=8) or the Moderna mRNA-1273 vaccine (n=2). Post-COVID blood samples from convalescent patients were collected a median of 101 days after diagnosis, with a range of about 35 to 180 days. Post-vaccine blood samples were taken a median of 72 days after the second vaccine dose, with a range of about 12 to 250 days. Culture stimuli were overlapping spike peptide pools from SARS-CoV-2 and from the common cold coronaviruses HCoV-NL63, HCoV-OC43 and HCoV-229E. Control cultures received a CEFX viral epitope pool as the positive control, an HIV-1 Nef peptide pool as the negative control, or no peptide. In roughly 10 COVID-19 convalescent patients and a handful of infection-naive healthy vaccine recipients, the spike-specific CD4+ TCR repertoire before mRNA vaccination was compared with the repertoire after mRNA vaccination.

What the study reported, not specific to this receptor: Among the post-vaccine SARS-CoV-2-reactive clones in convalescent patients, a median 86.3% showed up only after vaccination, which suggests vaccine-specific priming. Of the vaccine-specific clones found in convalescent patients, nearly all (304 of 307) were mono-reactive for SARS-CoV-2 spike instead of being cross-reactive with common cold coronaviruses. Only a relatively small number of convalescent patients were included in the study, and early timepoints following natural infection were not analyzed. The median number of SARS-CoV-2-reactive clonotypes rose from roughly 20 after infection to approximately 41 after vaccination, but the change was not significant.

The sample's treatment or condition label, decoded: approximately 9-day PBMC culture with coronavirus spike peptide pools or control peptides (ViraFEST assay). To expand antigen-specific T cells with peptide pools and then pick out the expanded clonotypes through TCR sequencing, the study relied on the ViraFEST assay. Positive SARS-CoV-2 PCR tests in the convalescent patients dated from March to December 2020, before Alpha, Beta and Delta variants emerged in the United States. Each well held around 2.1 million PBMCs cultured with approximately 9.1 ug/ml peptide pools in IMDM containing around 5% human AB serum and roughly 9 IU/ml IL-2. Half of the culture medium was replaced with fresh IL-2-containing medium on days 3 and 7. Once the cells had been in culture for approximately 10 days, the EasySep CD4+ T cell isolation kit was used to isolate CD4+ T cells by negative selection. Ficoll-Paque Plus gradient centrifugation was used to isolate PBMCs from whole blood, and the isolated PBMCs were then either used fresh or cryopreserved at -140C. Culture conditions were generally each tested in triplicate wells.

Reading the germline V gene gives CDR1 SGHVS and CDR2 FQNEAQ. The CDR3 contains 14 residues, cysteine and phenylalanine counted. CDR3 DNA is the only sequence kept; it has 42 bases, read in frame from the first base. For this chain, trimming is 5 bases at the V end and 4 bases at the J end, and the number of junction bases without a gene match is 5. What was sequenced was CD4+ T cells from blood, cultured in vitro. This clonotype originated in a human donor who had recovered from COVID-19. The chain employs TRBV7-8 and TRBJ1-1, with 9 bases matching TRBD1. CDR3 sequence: CASSLQTGGTEAFF. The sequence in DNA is TGTGCCAGCAGCCTCCAGACAGGGGGCACTGAAGCTTTCTTT.